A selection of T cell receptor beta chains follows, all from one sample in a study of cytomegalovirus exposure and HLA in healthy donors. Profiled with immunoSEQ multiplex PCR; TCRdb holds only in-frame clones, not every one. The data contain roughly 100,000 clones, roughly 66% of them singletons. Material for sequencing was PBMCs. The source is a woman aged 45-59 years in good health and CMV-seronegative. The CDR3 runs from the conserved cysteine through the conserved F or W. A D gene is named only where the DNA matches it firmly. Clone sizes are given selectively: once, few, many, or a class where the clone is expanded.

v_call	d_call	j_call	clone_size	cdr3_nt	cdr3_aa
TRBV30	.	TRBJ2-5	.	TGTGCCTGGAGTCCTCCCCTGACAGGAGCCATACAAGAGACCCAGTACTTC	CAWSPPLTGAIQETQYF
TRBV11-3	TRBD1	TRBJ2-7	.	TGTGCCAGCAGCTTAGATTGGACAGGGGGCGACGAGCAGTACTTC	CASSLDWTGGDEQYF
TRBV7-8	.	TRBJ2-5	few	TGTGCCAGCAGTCTGCAAGAGACCCAGTACTTC	CASSLQETQYF
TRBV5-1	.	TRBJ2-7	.	TGCGCCAGCGCCCTTGCTTCCGGGGTCAGCCCCTACGAGCAGTACTTC	CASALASGVSPYEQYF
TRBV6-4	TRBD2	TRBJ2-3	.	TGTGCCGGGAGTTGGGGGGGGATCACAGATACGCAGTATTTT	CAGSWGGITDTQYF
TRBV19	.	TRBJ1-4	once	TGTGCCAGTAGTACCCCCCCTTTTGTTAATGAAAAACTGTTTTTT	CASSTPPFVNEKLFF
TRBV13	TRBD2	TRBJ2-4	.	TGTGCCAGCAGCCAGCTTCCGGGACTAGCGGGAGGGCCGGACAAAAACATTCAGTACTTC	CASSQLPGLAGGPDKNIQYF
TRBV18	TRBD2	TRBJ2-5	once	TGTGCCAGCTCACCCACTAGCGGAAGGGAGACCCAGTACTTC	CASSPTSGRETQYF
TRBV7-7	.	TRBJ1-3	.	TGTGCCAGCAGCTTAGATGTGGGGGCCGGAAACACCATATATTTT	CASSLDVGAGNTIYF
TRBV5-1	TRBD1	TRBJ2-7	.	TGCGCCAGCAGCCCGGCGGGACAGGGGGCAGTCGAGCAGTACTTC	CASSPAGQGAVEQYF
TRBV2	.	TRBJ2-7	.	TGTGCCAGCAGTTCCTGGGACTCTTCGAGCTCCTACGAGCAGTACTTC	CASSSWDSSSSYEQYF
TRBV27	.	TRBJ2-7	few	TGTGCCAGCAGTTTAGGGACCGGGAGTGTGTCCTACGAGCAGTACTTC	CASSLGTGSVSYEQYF
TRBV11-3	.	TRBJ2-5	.	TGTGCCAGCAGCCGCTTTGGGGGGGCGTACCAAGAGACCCAGTACTTC	CASSRFGGAYQETQYF
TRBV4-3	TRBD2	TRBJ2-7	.	TGCGCCAGCAGCCAAGATGTGGGGGGACTAGCGGGAAAATACGAGCAGTACTTC	CASSQDVGGLAGKYEQYF
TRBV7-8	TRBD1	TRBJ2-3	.	TGTGCCAGCAGCTCACAGGGGGCCATAGATACGCAGTATTTT	CASSSQGAIDTQYF
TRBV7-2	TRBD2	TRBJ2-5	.	TGTGCCAGCAGCTACTGGTGGGGGGAGGGACAGACCCAGTACTTC	CASSYWWGEGQTQYF
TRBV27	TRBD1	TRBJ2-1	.	TGTGCCAGCAGTCAGATACAGGGGGAGCAGTTCTTC	CASSQIQGEQFF
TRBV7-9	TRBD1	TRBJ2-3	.	TGTGCCAGCAGCTTGAGGACAGGAGCTAAGCATACGCAGTATTTT	CASSLRTGAKHTQYF
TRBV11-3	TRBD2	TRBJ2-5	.	TGTGCCAGCAGCCCCGGGACTAGCGGGGCAAGAGAGACCCAGTACTTC	CASSPGTSGARETQYF
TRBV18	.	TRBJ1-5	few	TGTGCCAGCTCACAGCAAGGCAATCAGCCCCAGCATTTT	CASSQQGNQPQHF
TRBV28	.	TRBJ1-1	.	TGTGCCAGCAGCCCCCCTATGGGGAGCAAGAGCACTGAAGCTTTCTTT	CASSPPMGSKSTEAFF
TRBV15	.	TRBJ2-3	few	TGTGCCACCAGCAGAGTTCGGCAGGGTGGAGATACGCAGTATTTT	CATSRVRQGGDTQYF
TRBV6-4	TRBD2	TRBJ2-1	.	TGTGCCAGACGGCCACGGCTAGCGGGATTTTTTTCCGATGAGCAGTTCTTC	CARRPRLAGFFSDEQFF
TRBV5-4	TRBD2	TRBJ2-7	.	TGTGCCAGCAGCCCGGGGACTAGCGGGGGGAATGAGCAGTACTTC	CASSPGTSGGNEQYF
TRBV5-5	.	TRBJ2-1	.	TGTGCCAGCAGCACATCGCCCTTGCAGTTCTTC	CASSTSPLQFF
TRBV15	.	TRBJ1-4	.	TGTGCCACCAGCAGACCGGGACACCTTTTCACTAATGAAAAACTGTTTTTT	CATSRPGHLFTNEKLFF
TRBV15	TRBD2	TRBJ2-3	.	TGTGCCACCAGCACCGGGGGGGAGGGGGGCACGCAGTATTTT	CATSTGGEGGTQYF
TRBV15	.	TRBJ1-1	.	TGTGCCACCAGCAGACAATTAGCCCCTGAAGCTTTCTTT	CATSRQLAPEAFF
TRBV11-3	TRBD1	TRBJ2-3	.	TGTGCCAGCAGCCCTGACAGGGGCTGGACAGATACGCAGTATTTT	CASSPDRGWTDTQYF
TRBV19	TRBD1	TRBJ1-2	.	TGTGCCAGTAGCAAACTACCCGACAGGGCTGGGGGTGGCTACACCTTC	CASSKLPDRAGGGYTF
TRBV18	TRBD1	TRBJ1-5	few	TGTGCCAGCGTTCAGGGACAGGGGATCGATCAGCCCCAGCATTTT	CASVQGQGIDQPQHF
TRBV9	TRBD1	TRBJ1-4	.	TGTGCCAGCAGCGAGGGAAGGACAGGGGGGGTAGCTAATGAAAAACTGTTTTTT	CASSEGRTGGVANEKLFF
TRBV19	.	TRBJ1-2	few	TGTGCCAGTACCCCCCGCACAGGGATCCATAACTATGGCTACACCTTC	CASTPRTGIHNYGYTF
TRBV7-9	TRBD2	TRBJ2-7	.	TGTGCCAGCAGCCAAGGGACTAGCGGGAGGAGGCAGTACTTC	CASSQGTSGRRQYF
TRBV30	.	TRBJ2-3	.	TGTGCCTGGAGTTTACAGTCAGATACGCAGTATTTT	CAWSLQSDTQYF
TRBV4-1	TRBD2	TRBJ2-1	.	TGCGCCAGCAGCCAAGATTCCGTAAATCTAGCGGGAGTGGTCAATGAGCAGTTCTTC	CASSQDSVNLAGVVNEQFF
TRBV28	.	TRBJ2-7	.	TGTGCCAGCAGTTTTAGAGAGCAGTACTTC	CASSFREQYF
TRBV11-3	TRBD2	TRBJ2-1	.	TGTGCCAGCAGCCCGCAGACTAGCGGGAGGGCCGTTGAGCAGTTCTTC	CASSPQTSGRAVEQFF
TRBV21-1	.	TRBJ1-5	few	TGTGCCAGCAGCGCCCCTATAGAGAATACGGGGAATCAGCCCCAGCATTTT	CASSAPIENTGNQPQHF
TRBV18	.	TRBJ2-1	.	TGTGCCAGCTCACCACCGGTTAGCTACAATGAGCAGTTCTTC	CASSPPVSYNEQFF
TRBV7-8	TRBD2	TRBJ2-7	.	TGTGCCAGCAGCCGCAGCGGGATTGGGTACGAGCAGTACTTC	CASSRSGIGYEQYF
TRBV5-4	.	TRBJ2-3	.	TGTGCCAGCAGCACGGAGGCTACTAGCACAGATACGCAGTATTTT	CASSTEATSTDTQYF
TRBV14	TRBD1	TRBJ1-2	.	TGTGCCAGCAGCCAAACGGGACAGGGGACATACTATGGCTACACCTTC	CASSQTGQGTYYGYTF
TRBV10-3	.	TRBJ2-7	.	TGTGCCATCAGTGGCGGGGACTCCCTCCCCAGCTCCTACGAGCAGTACTTC	CAISGGDSLPSSYEQYF
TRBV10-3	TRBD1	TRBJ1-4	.	TGTGCCATCAGTGATGGGACAGTCAATGAAAAACTGTTTTTT	CAISDGTVNEKLFF
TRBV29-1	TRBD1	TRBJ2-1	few	TGCAGCGTCGTGACAGGGACGGACTTCTTC	CSVVTGTDFF
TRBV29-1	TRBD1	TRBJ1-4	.	TGCAGCGTCGTCGGACAGGGGGTATCAACTAATGAAAAACTGTTTTTT	CSVVGQGVSTNEKLFF
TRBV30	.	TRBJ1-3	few	TGTGCCTGGTTACAGGGCTCTGGAAACACCATATATTTT	CAWLQGSGNTIYF
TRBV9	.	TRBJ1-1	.	TGTGCCAGCAGCCCTTTTCTTGGGAGTAACACTGAAGCTTTCTTT	CASSPFLGSNTEAFF
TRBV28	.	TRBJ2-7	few	TGTGCCATCTCAAAGGGGCGGTCACACGAGCAGTACTTC	CAISKGRSHEQYF
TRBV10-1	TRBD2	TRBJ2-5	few	TGCGCCAGCAGTGAAGTACTAGCGACCCAAGAGACCCAGTACTTC	CASSEVLATQETQYF
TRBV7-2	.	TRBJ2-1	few	TGTGCCAGCAGCTTAGGGCTCAATGAGCAGTTCTTC	CASSLGLNEQFF
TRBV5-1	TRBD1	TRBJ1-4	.	TGCGCCAGCAGCCGACAGGGAGGTTATGATCGTAGTGAAAAACTGTTTTTT	CASSRQGGYDRSEKLFF